The 15 T cell receptor beta chains presented below share a single source sample, sequenced in a study of regulatory T cells in long-lasting Graves disease. The time point: newly diagnosed GD, antithyroid drugs for less than 3 months. PBMC-derived RNA was used for the TCR library. Arm-PCR of CDR3 regions with iRepertoire HTBI primers generated TCR beta libraries. In TCRdb, the multiplex PCR reads were re-called with MiXCR into one record per CDR3 protein. The data show about 240,000 distinct CDR3 sequences, around 20% seen once. Source: peripheral blood mononuclear cells (PBMCs), taken at new diagnosis, from a patient treated with antithyroid drugs. The receptors were sampled from a female donor with Graves disease.

This clonotype came up a few times. This sequence may be a read error, since a much larger clone differs from it by one base. This chain connects TRBV12-3 or TRBV12-4 to TRBJ2-7, with 9 bases aligning to TRBD1. The CDR3 sequence is 14 residues long. CDR3 in amino acids: CASSLNRGPNEQCF. DNA of the CDR3: TGTGCCAGCAGTTTAAACAGGGGGCCCAACGAGCAGTGCTTC.

This clonotype appeared many times. This chain uses TRBV20-1 with TRBJ2-4; D unresolved. This CDR3 has 11 residues. The V and J ends lost 0 bases and 9 bases respectively, with 6 bases between them. CDR1 and CDR2 (germline): DFQATT, SNEGSKA (reference sequence). The CDR3 coding sequence is TGCAGTGCTAGAGATCTGGGCATTCAGTACTTC. Translation: CSARDLGIQYF.

In this sample, this clonotype turned up once. This sequence joins TRBV12-3 or TRBV12-4 and TRBJ2-7, with 11 bases aligning to TRBD1. The length of the CDR3 is 15 residues. The junction had 10 bases not matched to a gene; V was cut back by 5 bases and J by 7 bases. The CDR3 spells CASSLRTGGLGEQYF. The CDR3 bases are TGTGCCAGCAGTCTACGGACAGGGGGCCTGGGAGAGCAGTACTTC.

This clonotype was picked up many times. The V gene is TRBV5-5, the J gene TRBJ2-1; TRBD2 matches 10 bases. The CDR3 runs to 17 residues. Trimming cost V 1 base and J 7 bases; bases outside gene matches: 11. Germline CDR1 and CDR2: SGHKS and YYEKEE (reference sequence). The CDR3 sequence: CASSLFSSGSSWNEQFF. The DNA for the CDR3 is TGTGCCAGCAGCTTGTTCTCTAGCGGGAGTTCTTGGAATGAGCAGTTCTTC.

The chain couples TRBV20-1 to TRBJ1-6, with D possibly TRBD1 on 6 matching bases. Per germline, CDR1 DFQATT and CDR2 SNEGSKA (reference sequence). V was cut by 7 bases and J by 1 base, with 20 bases left in between. The CDR3 loop spans 17 amino acids. The DNA for the CDR3 is TGCAGTGTTCGGGTCGGGTCAGGGGAGTCCTATAATTCACCCCTCCACTTT. Residues: CSVRVGSGESYNSPLHF.

This rearrangement joins TRBV7-3 to TRBJ1-3; D gene uncertain. Germline lookup yields CDR1 SGHTA and CDR2 FQGTGA. Trimming cost V 4 bases and J 2 bases, with 9 bases left between them. This CDR3 contains 14 residues. The chain's CDR3 is CASSSGSPGNTIYF. The CDR3 bases are TGTGCCAGCAGCTCCGGGAGTCCTGGAAACACCATATATTTT.

This clonotype was detected many times. The rearrangement links TRBV20-1 to TRBJ1-6; no clear D. Germline V gene lookup returns CDR1 DFQATT and CDR2 SNEGSKA (reference sequence). The CDR3 contains 15 residues. Trimming stripped 1 base from V and 8 bases from J, with 15 bases between. In DNA form, the CDR3 reads TGCAGTGCTAGAGTCGTTAAAGACAACTATTCACCCCTCCACTTT. This translates into CSARVVKDNYSPLHF.

In this sample, this clonotype turned up many times. V gene TRBV4-2 combines with J gene TRBJ2-3; TRBD2 agrees at 10 bases. CDR1 and CDR2 from the germline V gene are LGHNA and YNFKEQ. The V segment lost 0 bases and the J segment 6 bases; nucleotides outside the gene matches: 9. This CDR3 comprises 17 residues. CDR3 DNA: TGTGCCAGCAGCCAAGATGGCCTAGCGGGGGTAGTTGATACGCAGTATTTT. It yields the protein CASSQDGLAGVVDTQYF.

This clonotype was detected many times. J is TRBJ2-5 and V is TRBV11-1, with D perhaps assigned TRBD1 or TRBD2 (5 bases each). Trimming took off 5 bases at V and 3 bases at J, with 13 bases between the two ends. The CDR3 runs 14 residues. Per germline, CDR1 SGHAT and CDR2 FQDESV (reference sequence). CDR3 residues: CASSTGTYKETQYF. As DNA, the CDR3 is TGTGCCAGCAGCACCGGGACCTACAAAGAGACCCAGTACTTC. Full variable domain (rest looked up from reference TRBV11-1 and TRBJ2-5): EAEVAQSPRYKITEKSQAVAFWCDPISGHATLYWYRQILGQGPELLVQFQDESVVDDSQLPKDRFSAERLKGVDSTLKIQPAELGDSAMYLCASSTGTYKETQYFGPGTRLLVL.

The table lists this clonotype with many counts. The chain carries TRBV3-1 and TRBJ1-2; D remains ambiguous. Trimming pared 1 base from V and 6 bases from J, leaving 3 bases between. Per germline, CDR1 LGHDT and CDR2 YNNKEL (reference sequence). The CDR3 length is 11 residues. The CDR3 coding sequence is TGTGCCAGCAGCCAAGTCCATGGCTACACCTTC. Protein sequence: CASSQVHGYTF.

The chain uses TRBV4-2 and TRBJ2-3, with D maybe TRBD2 (6 bases). V gave up 5 bases and J gave up 1 base, with 13 bases separating them. The CDR3 runs to 15 residues. Germline CDR1 reads LGHNA; CDR2 reads YNFKEQ. CDR3 sequence: CASSSSGLGTDTQYF. In DNA, the CDR3 is TGTGCCAGCAGCTCATCGGGACTTGGCACAGATACGCAGTATTTT.

This clonotype was recorded at least ten times. The chain uses TRBV4-1 and TRBJ2-7, with D perhaps TRBD2 (6 bases). Trimming shortened V by 1 base and J by 2 bases, and 18 bases separated the two germline ends. The CDR3 extends over 17 amino acids. Germline V CDR1 and CDR2: MGHRA, YSYEKL. This CDR3 is CASSQVFGETSPYEQYF. CDR3 in DNA: TGCGCCAGCAGCCAAGTATTTGGGGAGACTAGTCCCTACGAGCAGTACTTC.

This clonotype was seen more than once but under ten times. This chain uses TRBV20-1 with TRBJ1-5; possibly TRBD1 for D (6 bases). This CDR3 spans 15 amino acids. The V end was cut by 0 bases, the J end by 3 bases, with 12 bases between. The germline CDR1 and CDR2 sequences are DFQATT and SNEGSKA (reference sequence). Here the CDR3 reads CSARDPGHANQPQHF. The CDR3 DNA follows: TGCAGTGCTAGAGACCCGGGACACGCCAATCAGCCCCAGCATTTT.

The chain employs TRBV10-1 and TRBJ2-7, with D possibly being TRBD1 (6 bases). The V gene lost 9 bases and the J gene lost 6 bases, with 15 bases spanning the gap. From germline, CDR1 is WNHNN and CDR2 SYGVQD (reference sequence). The CDR3 consists of 12 residues. The CDR3 is CARQGFGCEQYF. The CDR3 DNA reads TGCGCCAGACAGGGTTTCGGATGCGAGCAGTACTTC.

This clonotype was detected many times. This chain uses TRBV20-1 with TRBJ1-1, with TRBD1 matching 7 bases. CDR1 DFQATT and CDR2 SNEGSKA come from the germline V gene (reference sequence). CDR3 size: 14 residues. V lost 6 bases to trimming and J lost 0 bases; unmatched junction nucleotides: 7. The DNA of the CDR3 is TGCAGTGCCCAAAGGGGGCCGTTGAACACTGAAGCTTTCTTT. This translates into CSAQRGPLNTEAFF.